These 4 T cell receptor gamma chains came from one sample sequenced in a study of gamma delta lymphoproliferative disorders and STAT genes. PBMCs from patients and controls supplied the genomic DNA for sequencing. TCRdb reanalyzed the multiplex PCR reads using CATT. The data contain around 2,300 gamma-chain clones, approximately 10% of them seen just once; the ten biggest clones take up approximately 60%. The sequenced material came from blood. These receptors originate from a human donor with gamma-delta T-cell large granular lymphocyte leukemia.

By proportion, this clone is medium-sized. This specimen includes other DNA sequences encoding the same CDR3. V is TRGV4 and J is TRGJ1 or TRGJ2. The J gene, absent from TCRdb, was called here by matching the DNA to germline. The germline V gene has CDR1 EGSTGY and CDR2 YDSYTSSV. Unmatched junction bases numbered 3, after V lost 1 base and J lost 6 bases. The CDR3 is 12 residues long. The CDR3, as DNA: TGTGCCACCTGGGATGGCCCTTATAAGAAACTCTTT. It translates to CATWDGPYKKLF.

V usage is TRGV8 and J usage is TRGJ1 or TRGJ2. The J gene was not available in TCRdb and was assigned here by matching the DNA to germline segments. J was trimmed by 7 bases and V by 0 bases; bases with no gene match: 9. CDR1 is VENAVY, CDR2 YDSYNSRV, per germline. CDR3 length: 14 residues. CDR3 bases: TGTGCCACCTGGGATAGGCCCCCTTTATATAAGAAACTCTTT. Amino acid sequence: CATWDRPPLYKKLF.

This clone has only a few counts. The J gene is TRGJ1 or TRGJ2, the V gene TRGV4. The J gene, absent from TCRdb, was called here by matching the DNA to germline. Losses at the gene ends were 0 bases for V and 4 bases for J; bases not matched to a gene: 9. Germline assignment: CDR1 EGSTGY and CDR2 YDSYTSSV. The CDR3 contains 15 residues. CDR3 nucleotides: TGTGCCACCTGGGATGGGACCATTCCATATTATAAGAAACTCTTT. Amino acid sequence: CATWDGTIPYYKKLF.

In its sample, this clone was seen a few times. The rearrangement joins TRGV10 to TRGJP1. TCRdb does not report a J gene; here it was assigned by matching the DNA to germline references. TRGV10 counts as an open reading frame of uncertain function. CDR3 length: 15 amino acids. The junction had 7 bases not matched to a gene; V was cut back by 8 bases and J by 0 bases. The DNA of the CDR3 is TGTGCTGCGTGGGACCCCAATACCACTGGTTGGTTCAAGATATTT. It translates to CAAWDPNTTGWFKIF.